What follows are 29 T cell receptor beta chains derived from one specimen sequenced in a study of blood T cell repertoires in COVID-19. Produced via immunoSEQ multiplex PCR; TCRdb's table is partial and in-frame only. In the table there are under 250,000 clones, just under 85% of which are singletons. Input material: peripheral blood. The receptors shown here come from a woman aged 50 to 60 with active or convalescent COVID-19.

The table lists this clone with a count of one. CDR3: CASSPGGGRHTQYF. The CDR3 nucleotides are TGTGCCAGCAGCCCCGGGGGAGGGCGGCATACGCAGTATTTT. This rearrangement joins TRBV7-3 to TRBJ2-3; TRBD2 matches at 7 bases. Germline V CDR1 and CDR2: SGHTA, FQGTGA. This CDR3 spans 14 amino acids. V dropped 5 bases and J dropped 7; count of bases not matched to a gene: 9.

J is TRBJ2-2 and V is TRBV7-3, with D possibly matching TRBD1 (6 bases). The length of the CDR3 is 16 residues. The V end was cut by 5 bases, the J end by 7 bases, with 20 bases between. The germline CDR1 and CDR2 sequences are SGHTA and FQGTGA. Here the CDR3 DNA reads TGTGCCAGCAGCCCAGGGGACGCTATAACGGGCGGGGAGCTGTTTTTT. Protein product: CASSPGDAITGGELFF.

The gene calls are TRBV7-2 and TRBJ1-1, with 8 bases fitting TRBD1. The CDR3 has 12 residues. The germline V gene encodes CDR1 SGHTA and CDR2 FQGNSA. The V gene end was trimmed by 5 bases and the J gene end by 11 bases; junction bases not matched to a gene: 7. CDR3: CASSRSTGEAFF. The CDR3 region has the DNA TGTGCCAGCAGCCGTTCGACAGGGGAGGCTTTCTTT.

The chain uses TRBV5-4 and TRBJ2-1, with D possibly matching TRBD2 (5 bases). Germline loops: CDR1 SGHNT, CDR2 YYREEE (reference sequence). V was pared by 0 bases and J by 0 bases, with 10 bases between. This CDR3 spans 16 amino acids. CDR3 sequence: CASSLARAGSYNEQFF. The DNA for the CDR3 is TGTGCCAGCAGCTTGGCCCGGGCGGGCTCCTACAATGAGCAGTTCTTC.

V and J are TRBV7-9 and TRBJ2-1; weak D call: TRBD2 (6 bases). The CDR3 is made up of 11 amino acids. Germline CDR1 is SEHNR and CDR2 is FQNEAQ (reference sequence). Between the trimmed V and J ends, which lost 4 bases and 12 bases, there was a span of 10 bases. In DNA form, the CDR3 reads TGTGCCAGCAGCTCTGGGGGAGGGCAGTTCTTC. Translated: CASSSGGGQFF.

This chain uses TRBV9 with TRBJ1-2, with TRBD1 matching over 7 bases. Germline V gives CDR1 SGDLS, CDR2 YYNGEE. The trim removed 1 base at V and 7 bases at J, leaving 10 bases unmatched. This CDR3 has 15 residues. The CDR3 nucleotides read TGTGCCAGCAGCGTAAGCCCCGGACAGGTGGGTGGCTACACCTTC. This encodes CASSVSPGQVGGYTF.

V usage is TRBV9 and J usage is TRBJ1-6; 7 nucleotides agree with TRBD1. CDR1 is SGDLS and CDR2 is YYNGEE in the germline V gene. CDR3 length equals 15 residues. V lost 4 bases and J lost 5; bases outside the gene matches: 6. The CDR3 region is CASSPRQGHNSPLHF. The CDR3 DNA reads TGTGCCAGCAGCCCACGACAGGGCCATAATTCACCCCTCCACTTT.

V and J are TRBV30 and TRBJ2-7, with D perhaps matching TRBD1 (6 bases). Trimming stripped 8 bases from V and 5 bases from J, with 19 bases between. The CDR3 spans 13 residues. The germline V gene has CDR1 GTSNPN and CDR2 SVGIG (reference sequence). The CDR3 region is CARSGTNGDEQYF. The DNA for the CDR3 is TGTGCCCGCTCCGGGACAAATGGCGACGAGCAGTACTTC.

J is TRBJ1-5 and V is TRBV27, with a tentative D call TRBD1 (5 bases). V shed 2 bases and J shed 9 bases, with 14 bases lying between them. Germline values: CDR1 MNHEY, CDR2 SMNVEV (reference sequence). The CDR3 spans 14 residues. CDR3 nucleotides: TGTGCCAGCAGTTTAGGGGCCCTCATTTCGCCCCAGCATTTT. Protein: CASSLGALISPQHF.

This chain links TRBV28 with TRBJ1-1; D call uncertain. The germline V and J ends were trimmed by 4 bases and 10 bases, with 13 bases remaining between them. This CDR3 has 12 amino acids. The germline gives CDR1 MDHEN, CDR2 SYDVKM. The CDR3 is CASSSPQALAFF. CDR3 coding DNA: TGTGCCAGCAGTTCCCCTCAAGCTCTAGCTTTCTTT.

CDR3 in DNA: TGTGCCAGTGCCAAGGGACAGCAGAATGAAAAACTGTTTTTT. This gives the protein CASAKGQQNEKLFF. V gene TRBV19 combines with J gene TRBJ1-4; 7 bases are shared with TRBD1. This CDR3 has 14 residues. Germline CDR1 is LNHDA and CDR2 is SQIVND (reference sequence). The ends lost 8 bases at V and 5 bases at J; junction bases unmatched: 8.

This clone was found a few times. Written as DNA, the CDR3 is TGTGCCAGCAGCCAAGGAGTAGCGGGGTTTGATACGCAGTATTTT. Translation gives CASSQGVAGFDTQYF. The chain uses TRBV3-1 (or the pseudogene TRBV3-2) and TRBJ2-3; TRBD2 matches 8 bases. Germline V gives CDR1 LGHDT, CDR2 YNNKEL (reference sequence). The CDR3 length is 15 residues. The V segment lost 1 base and the J segment 6 bases; nucleotides outside the gene matches: 6.

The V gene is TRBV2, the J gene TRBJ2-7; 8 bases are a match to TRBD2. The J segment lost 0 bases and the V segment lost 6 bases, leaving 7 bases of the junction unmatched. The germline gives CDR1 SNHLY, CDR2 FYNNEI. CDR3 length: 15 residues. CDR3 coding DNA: TGTGCCAGCAGCCCTAGCGGGTTAAGCTCCTACGAGCAGTACTTC. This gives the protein CASSPSGLSSYEQYF. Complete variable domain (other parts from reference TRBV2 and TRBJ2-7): EPEVTQTPSHQVTQMGQEVILRCVPISNHLYFYWYRQILGQKVEFLVSFYNNEISEKSEIFDDQFSVERPDGSNFTLKIRSTKLEDSAMYFCASSPSGLSSYEQYFGPGTRLTVT.

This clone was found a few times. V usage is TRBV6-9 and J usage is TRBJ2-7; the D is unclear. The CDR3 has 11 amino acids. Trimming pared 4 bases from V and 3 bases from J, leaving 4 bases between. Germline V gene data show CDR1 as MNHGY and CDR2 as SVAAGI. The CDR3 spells CASSCDYEQYV. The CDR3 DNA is TGTGCCAGCAGTTGCGACTACGAGCAGTACGTC.

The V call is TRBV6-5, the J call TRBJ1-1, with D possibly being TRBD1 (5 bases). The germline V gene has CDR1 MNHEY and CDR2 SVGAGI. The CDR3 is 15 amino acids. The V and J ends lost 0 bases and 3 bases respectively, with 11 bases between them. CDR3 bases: TGTGCCAGCAGTTACTCGCGGGGAGGGGACACTGAAGCTTTCTTT. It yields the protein CASSYSRGGDTEAFF.

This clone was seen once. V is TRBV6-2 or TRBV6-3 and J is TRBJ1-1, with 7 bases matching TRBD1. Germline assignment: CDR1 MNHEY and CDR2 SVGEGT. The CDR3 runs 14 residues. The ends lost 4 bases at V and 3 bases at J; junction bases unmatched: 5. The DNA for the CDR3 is TGTGCCAGCAGTTTGAAGGGGGCGGACACTGAAGCTTTCTTT. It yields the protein CASSLKGADTEAFF.

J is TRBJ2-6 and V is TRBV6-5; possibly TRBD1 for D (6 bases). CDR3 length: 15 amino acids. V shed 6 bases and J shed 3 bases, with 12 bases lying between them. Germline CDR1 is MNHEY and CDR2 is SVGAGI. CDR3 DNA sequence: TGTGCCAGCAGAGCTAGGGGGTTTGGGGCCAACGTCCTGACTTTC. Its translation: CASRARGFGANVLTF.

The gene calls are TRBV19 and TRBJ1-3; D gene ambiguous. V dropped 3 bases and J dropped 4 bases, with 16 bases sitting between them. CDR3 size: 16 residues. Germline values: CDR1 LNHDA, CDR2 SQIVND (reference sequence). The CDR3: CASSIFRGISGNTIYF. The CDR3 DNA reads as TGTGCCAGTAGTATTTTCAGAGGGATTTCCGGAAACACCATATATTTT.

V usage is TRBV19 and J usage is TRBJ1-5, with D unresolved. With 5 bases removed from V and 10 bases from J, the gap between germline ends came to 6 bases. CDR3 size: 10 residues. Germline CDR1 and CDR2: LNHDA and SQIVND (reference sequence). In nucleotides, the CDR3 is TGTGCCAGTAGTCGGGATCCCCAGCATTTT. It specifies CASSRDPQHF.

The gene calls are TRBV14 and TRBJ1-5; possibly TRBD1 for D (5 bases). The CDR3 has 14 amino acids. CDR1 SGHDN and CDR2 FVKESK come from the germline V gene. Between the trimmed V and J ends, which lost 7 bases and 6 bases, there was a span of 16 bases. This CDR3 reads CASKPGMDSQPQHF. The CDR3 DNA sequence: TGTGCCAGCAAGCCAGGGATGGATAGTCAGCCCCAGCATTTT.

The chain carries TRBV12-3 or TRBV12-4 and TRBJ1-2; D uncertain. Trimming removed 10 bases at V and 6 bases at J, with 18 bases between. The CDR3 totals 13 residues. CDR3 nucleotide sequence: TGTGCCACCATGGGTGGGCTCGGGAATGGCTACACCTTC. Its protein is CATMGGLGNGYTF.

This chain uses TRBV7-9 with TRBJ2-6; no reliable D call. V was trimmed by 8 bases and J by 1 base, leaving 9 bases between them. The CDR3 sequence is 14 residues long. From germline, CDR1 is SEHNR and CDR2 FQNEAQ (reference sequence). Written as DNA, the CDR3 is TGTGCCAGCGATGGCAGGTCTGGGGCCAACGTCCTGACTTTC. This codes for CASDGRSGANVLTF.

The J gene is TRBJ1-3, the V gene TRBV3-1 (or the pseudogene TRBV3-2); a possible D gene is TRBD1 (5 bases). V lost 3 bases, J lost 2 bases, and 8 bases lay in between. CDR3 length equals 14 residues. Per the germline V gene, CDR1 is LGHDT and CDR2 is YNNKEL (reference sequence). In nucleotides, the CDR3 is TGTGCCAGCAGCCAGGGGCATGCTGGAAACACCATATATTTT. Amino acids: CASSQGHAGNTIYF.

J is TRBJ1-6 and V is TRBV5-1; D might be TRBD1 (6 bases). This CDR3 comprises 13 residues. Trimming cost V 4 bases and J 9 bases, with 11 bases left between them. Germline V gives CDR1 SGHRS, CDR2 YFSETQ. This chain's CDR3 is CASSTGLGSPLHF. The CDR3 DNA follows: TGCGCCAGCAGCACAGGGCTTGGTTCACCCCTCCACTTT.

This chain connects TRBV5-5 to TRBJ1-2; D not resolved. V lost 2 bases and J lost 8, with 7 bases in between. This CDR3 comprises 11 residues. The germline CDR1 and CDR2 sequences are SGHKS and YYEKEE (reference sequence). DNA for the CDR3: TGTGCCAGCAGCTTAGAGGAGGGCTACACCTTC. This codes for CASSLEEGYTF. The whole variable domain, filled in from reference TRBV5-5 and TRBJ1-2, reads DAGVTQSPTHLIKTRGQQVTLRCSPISGHKSVSWYQQVLGQGPQFIFQYYEKEERGRGNFPDRFSARQFPNYSSELNVNALLLGDSALYLCASSLEEGYTFGSGTRLTVV.

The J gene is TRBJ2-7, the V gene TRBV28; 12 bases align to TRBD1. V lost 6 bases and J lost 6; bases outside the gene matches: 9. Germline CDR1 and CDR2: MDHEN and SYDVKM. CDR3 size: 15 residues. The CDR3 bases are TGTGCCAGCAGGACCCCGGGACAGGGGGCCCTCGAGCAGTACTTC. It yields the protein CASRTPGQGALEQYF.

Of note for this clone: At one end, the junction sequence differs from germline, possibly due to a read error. CDR3 protein: CASSENRGPNDGYTF. CDR3 DNA: TGTGCCAGCAGCGAAAACAGGGGGCCTAACGATGGCTACACCTTC. This sequence joins TRBV9 and TRBJ1-2; 9 nucleotides match TRBD1. This CDR3 has 15 amino acids. Germline values: CDR1 SGDLS, CDR2 YYNGEE.

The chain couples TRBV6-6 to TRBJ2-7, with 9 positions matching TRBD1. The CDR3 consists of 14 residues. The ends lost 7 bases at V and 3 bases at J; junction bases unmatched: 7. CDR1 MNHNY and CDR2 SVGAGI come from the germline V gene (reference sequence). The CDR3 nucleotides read TGTGCCAGCACCACAGGGGGCAGAATCTACGAGCAGTACTTC. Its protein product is CASTTGGRIYEQYF.

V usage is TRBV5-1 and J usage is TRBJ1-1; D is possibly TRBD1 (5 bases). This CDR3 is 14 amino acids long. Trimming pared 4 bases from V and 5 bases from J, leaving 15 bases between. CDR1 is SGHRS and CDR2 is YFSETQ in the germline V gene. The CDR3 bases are TGCGCCAGCAGCGGGCCCAGGGATGGTACTGAAGCTTTCTTT. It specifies CASSGPRDGTEAFF.